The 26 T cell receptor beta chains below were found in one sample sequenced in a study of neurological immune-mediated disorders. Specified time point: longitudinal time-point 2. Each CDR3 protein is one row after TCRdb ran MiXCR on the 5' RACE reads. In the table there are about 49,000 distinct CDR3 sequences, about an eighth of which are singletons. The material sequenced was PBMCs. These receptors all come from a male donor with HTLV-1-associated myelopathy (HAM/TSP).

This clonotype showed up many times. The CDR3 is CASSLEAGVYGYTF. The CDR3 coding sequence is TGTGCCAGCAGCTTAGAGGCAGGGGTCTATGGCTACACCTTC. J is TRBJ1-2 and V is TRBV7-6, with a tentative D call TRBD1 (6 bases). Looked up from germline, CDR1 is SGHVS and CDR2 is FNYEAQ. This CDR3 is 14 amino acids long. Trimming left V 1 base short and J 4 bases short, with 10 bases between.

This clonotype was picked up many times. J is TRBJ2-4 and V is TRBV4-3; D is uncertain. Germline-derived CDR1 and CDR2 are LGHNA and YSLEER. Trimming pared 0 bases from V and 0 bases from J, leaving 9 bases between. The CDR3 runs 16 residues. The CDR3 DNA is TGCGCCAGCAGCCAAGATTACCTTCTAGCCAAAAACATTCAGTACTTC. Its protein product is CASSQDYLLAKNIQYF.

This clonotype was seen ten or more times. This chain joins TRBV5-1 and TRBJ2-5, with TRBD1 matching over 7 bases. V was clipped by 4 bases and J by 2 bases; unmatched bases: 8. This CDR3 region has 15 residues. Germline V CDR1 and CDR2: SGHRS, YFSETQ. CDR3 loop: CASSLAPGQQETQYF. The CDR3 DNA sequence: TGCGCCAGCAGCCTAGCCCCGGGACAGCAAGAGACCCAGTACTTC.

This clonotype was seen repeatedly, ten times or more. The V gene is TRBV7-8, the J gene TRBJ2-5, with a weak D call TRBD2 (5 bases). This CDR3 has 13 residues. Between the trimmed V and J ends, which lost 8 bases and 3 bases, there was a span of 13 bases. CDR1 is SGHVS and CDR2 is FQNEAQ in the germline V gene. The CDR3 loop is CASRGISEETQYF. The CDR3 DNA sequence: TGTGCCAGCCGGGGTATCTCAGAAGAGACCCAGTACTTC.

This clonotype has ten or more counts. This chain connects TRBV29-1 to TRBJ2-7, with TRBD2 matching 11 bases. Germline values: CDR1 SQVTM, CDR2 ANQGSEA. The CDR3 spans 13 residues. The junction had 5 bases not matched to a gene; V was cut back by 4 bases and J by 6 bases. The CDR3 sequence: CSVALAGGIEQYF. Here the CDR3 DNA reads TGCAGCGTTGCCCTAGCGGGGGGTATCGAGCAGTACTTC.

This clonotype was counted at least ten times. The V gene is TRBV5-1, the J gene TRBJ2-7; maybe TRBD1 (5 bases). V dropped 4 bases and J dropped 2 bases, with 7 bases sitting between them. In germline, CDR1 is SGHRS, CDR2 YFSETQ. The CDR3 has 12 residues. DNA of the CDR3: TGCGCCAGCAGCCTGGACACCTACGAGCAGTACTTC. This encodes CASSLDTYEQYF.

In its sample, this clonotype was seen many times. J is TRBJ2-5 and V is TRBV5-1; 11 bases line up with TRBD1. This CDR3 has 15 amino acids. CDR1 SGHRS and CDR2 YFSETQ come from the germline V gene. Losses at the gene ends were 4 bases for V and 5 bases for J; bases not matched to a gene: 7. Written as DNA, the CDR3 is TGCGCCAGCAGCCCCGGGGACAGGGGGTTGGAGACCCAGTACTTC. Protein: CASSPGDRGLETQYF.

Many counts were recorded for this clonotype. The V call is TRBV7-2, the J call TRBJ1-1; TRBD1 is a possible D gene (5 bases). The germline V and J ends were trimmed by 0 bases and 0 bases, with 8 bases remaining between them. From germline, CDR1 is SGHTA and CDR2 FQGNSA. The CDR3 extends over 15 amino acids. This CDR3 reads CASSLARGVNTEAFF. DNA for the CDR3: TGTGCCAGCAGCTTAGCGCGGGGGGTGAACACTGAAGCTTTCTTT.

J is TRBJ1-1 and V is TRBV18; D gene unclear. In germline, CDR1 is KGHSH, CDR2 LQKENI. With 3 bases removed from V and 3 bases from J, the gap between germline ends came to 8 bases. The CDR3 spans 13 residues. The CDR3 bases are TGTGCCAGCTCACCCCTGGGAGACACTGAAGCTTTCTTT. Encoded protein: CASSPLGDTEAFF.

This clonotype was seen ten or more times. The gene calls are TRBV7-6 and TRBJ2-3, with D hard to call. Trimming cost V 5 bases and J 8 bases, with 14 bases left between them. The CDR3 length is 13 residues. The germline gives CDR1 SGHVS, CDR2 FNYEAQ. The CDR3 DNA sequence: TGTGCCAGCAGCCCCGCGACTCGAAGTACGCAGTATTTT. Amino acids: CASSPATRSTQYF.

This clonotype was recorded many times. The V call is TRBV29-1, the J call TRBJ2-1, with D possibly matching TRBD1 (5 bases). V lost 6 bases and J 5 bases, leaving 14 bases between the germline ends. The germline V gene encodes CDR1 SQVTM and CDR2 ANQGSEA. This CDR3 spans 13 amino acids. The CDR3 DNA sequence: TGCAGCGTGGCGGACATAGCTAACAATGAGCAGTTCTTC. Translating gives CSVADIANNEQFF.

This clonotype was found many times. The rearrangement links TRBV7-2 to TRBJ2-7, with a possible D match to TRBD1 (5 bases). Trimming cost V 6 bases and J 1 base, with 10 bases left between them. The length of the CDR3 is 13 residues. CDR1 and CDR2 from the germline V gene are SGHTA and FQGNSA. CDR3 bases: TGTGCCAGCAGTTACCCAGGGTCCTACGAGCAGTACTTC. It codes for CASSYPGSYEQYF. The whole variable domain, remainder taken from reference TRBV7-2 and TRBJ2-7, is GAGVSQSPSNKVTEKGKDVELRCDPISGHTALYWYRQSLGQGLEFLIYFQGNSAPDKSGLPSDRFSAERTGGSVSTLTIQRTQQEDSAVYLCASSYPGSYEQYFGPGTRLTVT.

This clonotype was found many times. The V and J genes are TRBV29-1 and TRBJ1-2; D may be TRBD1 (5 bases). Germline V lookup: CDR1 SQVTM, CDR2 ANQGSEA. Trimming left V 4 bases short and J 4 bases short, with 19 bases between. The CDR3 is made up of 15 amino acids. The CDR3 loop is CSVGSQGGGSYGYTF. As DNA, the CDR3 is TGCAGCGTTGGGTCCCAGGGAGGAGGCAGCTATGGCTACACCTTC.

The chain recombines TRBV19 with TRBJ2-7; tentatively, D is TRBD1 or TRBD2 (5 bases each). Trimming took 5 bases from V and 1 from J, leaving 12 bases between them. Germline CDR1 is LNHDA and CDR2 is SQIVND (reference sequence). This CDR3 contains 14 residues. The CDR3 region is CASSFRDPSYEQYF. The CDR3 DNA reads TGTGCCAGTAGTTTCCGGGACCCTTCCTACGAGCAGTACTTC.

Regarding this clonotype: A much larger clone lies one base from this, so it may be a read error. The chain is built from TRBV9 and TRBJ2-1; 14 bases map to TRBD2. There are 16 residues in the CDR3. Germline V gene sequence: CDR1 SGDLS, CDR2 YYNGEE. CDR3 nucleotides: TGTACCAGCAGCGTAGATAGGACTAGCGGGGGGAATGAGCAGTTCTTC. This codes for CTSSVDRTSGGNEQFF.

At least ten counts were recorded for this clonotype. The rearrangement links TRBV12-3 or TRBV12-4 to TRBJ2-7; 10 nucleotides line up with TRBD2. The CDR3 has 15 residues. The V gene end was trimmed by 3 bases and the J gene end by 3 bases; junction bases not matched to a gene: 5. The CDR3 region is CASSFGTSVSYEQYF. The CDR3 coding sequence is TGTGCCAGCAGTTTCGGGACTAGCGTTAGCTACGAGCAGTACTTC.

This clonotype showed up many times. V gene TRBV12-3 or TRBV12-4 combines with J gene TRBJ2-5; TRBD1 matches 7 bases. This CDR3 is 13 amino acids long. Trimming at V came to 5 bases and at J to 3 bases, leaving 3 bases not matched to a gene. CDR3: CASSPGQEETQYF. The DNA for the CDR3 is TGTGCCAGCAGTCCAGGACAGGAAGAGACCCAGTACTTC.

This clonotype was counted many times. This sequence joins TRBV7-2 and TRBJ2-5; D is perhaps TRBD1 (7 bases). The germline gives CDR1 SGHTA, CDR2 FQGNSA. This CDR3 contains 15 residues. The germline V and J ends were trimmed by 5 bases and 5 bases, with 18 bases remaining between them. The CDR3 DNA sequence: TGTGCCAGCAGCACCATGACAGGGACTTTTGAGACCCAGTACTTC. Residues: CASSTMTGTFETQYF.

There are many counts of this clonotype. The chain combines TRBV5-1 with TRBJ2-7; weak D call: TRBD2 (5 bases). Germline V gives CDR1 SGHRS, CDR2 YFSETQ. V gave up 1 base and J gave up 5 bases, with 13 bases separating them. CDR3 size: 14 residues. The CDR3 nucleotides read TGCGCCAGCAGCTTGACTAGGCCCCCAGACGAGCAGTACTTC. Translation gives CASSLTRPPDEQYF. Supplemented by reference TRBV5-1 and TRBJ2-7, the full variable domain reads KAGVTQTPRYLIKTRGQQVTLSCSPISGHRSVSWYQQTPGQGLQFLFEYFSETQRNKGNFPGRFSGRQFSNSRSEMNVSTLELGDSALYLCASSLTRPPDEQYFGPGTRLTVT.

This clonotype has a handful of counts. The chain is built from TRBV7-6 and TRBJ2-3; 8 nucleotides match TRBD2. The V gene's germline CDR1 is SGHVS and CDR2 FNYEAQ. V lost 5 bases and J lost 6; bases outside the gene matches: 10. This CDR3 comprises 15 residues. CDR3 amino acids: CASSLPGLGGDTQYF. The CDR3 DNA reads TGTGCCAGCAGCCTCCCGGGACTAGGGGGGGATACGCAGTATTTT. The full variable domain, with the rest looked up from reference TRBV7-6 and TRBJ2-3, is GAGVSQSPRYKVTKRGQDVALRCDPISGHVSLYWYRQALGQGPEFLTYFNYEAQQDKSGLPNDRFSAERPEGSISTLTIQRTEQRDSAMYRCASSLPGLGGDTQYFGPGTRLTVL.

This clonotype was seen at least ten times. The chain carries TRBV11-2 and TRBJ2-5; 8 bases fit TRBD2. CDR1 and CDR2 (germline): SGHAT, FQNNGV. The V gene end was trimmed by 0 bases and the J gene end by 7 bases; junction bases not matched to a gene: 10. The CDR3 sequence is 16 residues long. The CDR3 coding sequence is TGTGCCAGCAGCTTAGAGGGTAGCGGGGCGTTGGCGACCCAGTACTTC. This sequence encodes CASSLEGSGALATQYF.

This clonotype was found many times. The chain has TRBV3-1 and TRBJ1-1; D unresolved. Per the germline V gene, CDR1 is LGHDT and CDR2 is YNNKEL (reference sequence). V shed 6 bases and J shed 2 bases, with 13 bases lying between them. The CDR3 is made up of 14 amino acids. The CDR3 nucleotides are TGTGCCAGCAGGGCAAGGGATAGTAACACTGAAGCTTTCTTT. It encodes CASRARDSNTEAFF. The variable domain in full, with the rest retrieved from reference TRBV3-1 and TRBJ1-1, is DTAVSQTPKYLVTQMGNDKSIKCEQNLGHDTMYWYKQDSKKFLKIMFSYNNKELIINETVPNRFSPKSPDKAHLNLHINSLELGDSAVYFCASRARDSNTEAFFGQGTRLTVV.

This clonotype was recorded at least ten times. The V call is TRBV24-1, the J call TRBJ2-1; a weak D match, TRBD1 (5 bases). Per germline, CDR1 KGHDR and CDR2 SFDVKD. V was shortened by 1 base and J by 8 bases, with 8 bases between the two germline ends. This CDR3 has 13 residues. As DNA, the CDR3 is TGTGCCACCAGTGATTTCAGGGATGATGAGCAGTTCTTC. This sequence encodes CATSDFRDDEQFF.

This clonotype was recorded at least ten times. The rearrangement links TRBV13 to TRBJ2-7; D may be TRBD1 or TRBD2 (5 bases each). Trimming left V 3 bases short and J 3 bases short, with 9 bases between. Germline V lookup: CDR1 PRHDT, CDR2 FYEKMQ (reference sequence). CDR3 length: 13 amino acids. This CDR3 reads CASSLGRVYEQYF. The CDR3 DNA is TGTGCCAGCAGCTTGGGACGGGTCTACGAGCAGTACTTC.

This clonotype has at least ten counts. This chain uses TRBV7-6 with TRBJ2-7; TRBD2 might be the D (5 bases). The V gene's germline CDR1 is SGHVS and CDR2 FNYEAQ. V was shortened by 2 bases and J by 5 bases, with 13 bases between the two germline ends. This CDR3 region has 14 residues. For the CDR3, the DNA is TGTGCCAGCAGCTTACTCGACGGGGTCGACGAGCAGTACTTC. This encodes CASSLLDGVDEQYF.

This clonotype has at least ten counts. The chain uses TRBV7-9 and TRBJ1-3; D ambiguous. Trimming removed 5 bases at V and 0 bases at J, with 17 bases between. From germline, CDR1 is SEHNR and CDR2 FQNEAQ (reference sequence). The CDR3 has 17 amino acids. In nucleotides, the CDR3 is TGTGCCAGCAGCCCAGCCTTCTGGACCGGCTCTGGAAACACCATATATTTT. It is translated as CASSPAFWTGSGNTIYF.